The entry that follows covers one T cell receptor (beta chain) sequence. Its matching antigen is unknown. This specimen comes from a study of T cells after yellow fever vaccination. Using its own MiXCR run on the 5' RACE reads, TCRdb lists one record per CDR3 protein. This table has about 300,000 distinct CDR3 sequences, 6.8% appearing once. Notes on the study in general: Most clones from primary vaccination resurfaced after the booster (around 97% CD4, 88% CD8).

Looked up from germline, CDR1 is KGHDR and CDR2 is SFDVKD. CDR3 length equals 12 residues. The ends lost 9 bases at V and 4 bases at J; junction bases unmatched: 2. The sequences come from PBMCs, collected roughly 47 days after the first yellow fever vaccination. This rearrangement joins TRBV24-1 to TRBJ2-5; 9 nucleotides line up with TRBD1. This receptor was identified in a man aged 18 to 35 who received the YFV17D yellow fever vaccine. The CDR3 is CATLGQGETQYF. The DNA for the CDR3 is TGTGCCACCCTGGGACAGGGAGAGACCCAGTACTTC.